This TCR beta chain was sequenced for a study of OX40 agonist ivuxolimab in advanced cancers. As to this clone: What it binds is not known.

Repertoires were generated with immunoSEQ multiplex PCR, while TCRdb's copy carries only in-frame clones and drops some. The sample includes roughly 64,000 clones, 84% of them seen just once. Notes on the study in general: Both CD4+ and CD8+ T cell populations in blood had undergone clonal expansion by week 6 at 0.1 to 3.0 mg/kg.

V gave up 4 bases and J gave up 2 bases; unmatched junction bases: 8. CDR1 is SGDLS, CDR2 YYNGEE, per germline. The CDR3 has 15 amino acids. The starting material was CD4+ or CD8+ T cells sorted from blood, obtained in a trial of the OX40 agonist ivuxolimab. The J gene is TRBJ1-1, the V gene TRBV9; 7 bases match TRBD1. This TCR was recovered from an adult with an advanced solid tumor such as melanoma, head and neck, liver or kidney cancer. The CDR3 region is CASSSGQVLNTEAFF. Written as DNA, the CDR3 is TGTGCCAGCAGCTCCGGACAGGTTCTAAACACTGAAGCTTTCTTT.